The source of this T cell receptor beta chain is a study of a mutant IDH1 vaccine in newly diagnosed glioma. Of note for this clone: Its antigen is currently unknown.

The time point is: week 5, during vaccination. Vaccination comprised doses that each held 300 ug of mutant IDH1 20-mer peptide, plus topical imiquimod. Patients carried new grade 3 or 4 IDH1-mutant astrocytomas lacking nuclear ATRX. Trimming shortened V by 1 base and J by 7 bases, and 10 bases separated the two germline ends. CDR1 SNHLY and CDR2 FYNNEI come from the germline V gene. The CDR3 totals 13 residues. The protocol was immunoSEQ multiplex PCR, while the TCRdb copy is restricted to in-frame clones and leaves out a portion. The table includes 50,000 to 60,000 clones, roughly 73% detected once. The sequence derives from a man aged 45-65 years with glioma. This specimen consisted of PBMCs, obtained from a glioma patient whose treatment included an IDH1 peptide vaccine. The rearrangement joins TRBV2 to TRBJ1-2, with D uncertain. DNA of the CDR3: TGTGCCAGCAGTGAAGGGCGGTTCGCTGGCTACACCTTC. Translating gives CASSEGRFAGYTF.